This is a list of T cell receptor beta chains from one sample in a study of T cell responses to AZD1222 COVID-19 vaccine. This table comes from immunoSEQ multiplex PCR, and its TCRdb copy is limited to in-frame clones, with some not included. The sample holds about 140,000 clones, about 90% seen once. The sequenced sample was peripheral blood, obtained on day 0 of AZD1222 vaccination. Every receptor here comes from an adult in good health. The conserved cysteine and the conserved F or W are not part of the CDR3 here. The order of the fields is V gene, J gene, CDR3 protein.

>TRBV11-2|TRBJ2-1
ASSPQAVMHEQF
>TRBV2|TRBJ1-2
ANPRDRVVGYT
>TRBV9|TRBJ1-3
ASSVETGTGNTIY
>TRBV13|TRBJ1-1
ASTNRAETGPEAF
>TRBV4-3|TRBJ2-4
ASSQDHRDSKNIQY
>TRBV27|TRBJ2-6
ASSFSSPGANVLT
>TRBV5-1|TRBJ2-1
ASSLDWAGVYNEQF
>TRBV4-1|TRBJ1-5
ASSQAGARGNQPQH
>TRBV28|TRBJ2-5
ASSLAEESQETQY
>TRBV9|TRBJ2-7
ASSEQANPTAEQY
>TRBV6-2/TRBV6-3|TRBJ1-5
ASSYNTGQPQH
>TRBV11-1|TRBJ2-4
ASSLGQGGNIQY
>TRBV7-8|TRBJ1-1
ASSLRRGSNTEAF
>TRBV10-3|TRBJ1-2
AIRGEWYGYT
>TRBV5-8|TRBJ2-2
ASSLVWTGELF
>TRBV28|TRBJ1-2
ATESGAGYT
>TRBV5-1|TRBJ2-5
ASSLEEETQY
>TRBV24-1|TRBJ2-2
ATSDWTGRNTGELF
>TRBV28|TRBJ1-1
ASRPTGVTEAF
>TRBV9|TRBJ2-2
ASSFGILNTGELF
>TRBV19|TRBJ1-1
ASSIKTKWNTEAF
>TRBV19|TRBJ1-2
ASSIGAEYGYT
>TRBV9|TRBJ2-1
ASSVGPAGERPGTYNEQF
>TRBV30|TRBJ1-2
AWSLRRNYGYT
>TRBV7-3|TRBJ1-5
ASSLGFGQPQH
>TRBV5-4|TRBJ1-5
ASSFTPGRDQPQH
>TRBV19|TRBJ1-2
ASRPSLGGYT
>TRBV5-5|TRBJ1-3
ASSLARTGDGGDTIY
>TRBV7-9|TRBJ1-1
ASSRKPGQGNTEAF
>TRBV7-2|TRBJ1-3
ASSLEAGKGNTIY
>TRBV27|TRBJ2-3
ASGRLAGDFTDTQY
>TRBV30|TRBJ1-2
AWSQEGGERYT
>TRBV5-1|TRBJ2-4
ASSLLGRGREKKNIQY
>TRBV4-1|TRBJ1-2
ASSQVSGTGGYT
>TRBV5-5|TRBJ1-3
ASSLIGATFSGNTIY
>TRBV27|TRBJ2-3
ASSSTGWDTQY
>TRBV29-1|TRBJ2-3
SVFSPYTDTQY
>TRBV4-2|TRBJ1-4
ASSQVLNEKLF
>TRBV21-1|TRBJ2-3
ASSNWDPGQGFTDTQY
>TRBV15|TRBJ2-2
ATSTPRRTGELF
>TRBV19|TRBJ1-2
ASSIVGQGAAQRGHYGYT
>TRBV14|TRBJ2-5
ASSLRETQY